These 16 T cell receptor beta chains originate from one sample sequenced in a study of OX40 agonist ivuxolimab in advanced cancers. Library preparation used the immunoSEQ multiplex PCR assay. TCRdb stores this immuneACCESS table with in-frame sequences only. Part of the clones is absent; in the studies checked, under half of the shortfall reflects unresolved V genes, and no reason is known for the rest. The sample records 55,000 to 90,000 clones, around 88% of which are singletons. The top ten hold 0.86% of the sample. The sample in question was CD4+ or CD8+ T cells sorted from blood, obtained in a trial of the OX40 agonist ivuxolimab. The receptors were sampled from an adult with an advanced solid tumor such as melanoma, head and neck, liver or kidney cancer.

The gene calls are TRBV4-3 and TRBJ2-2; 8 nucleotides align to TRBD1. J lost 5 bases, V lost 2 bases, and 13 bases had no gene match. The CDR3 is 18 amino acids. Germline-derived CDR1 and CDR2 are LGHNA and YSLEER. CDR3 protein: CASSQSAQGAHGTGELFF. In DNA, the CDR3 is TGCGCCAGCAGCCAAAGTGCTCAGGGGGCGCACGGAACCGGGGAGCTGTTTTTT.

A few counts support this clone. The CDR3, as DNA: TGTGCCATCAGTGCAGGGGGCGGCTATGGCTACACCTTC. Its protein is CAISAGGGYGYTF. The rearrangement links TRBV10-3 to TRBJ1-2, with 8 bases aligning to TRBD1. Per germline, CDR1 ENHRY and CDR2 SYGVKD. There are 13 residues in the CDR3. The V segment lost 4 bases and the J segment 4 bases; nucleotides outside the gene matches: 2.

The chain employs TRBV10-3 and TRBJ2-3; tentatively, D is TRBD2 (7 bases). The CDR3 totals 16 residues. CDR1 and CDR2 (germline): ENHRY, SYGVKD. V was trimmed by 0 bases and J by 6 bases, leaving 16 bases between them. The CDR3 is CAISESGGARWDTQYF. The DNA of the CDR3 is TGTGCCATCAGTGAGTCAGGGGGGGCTAGGTGGGATACGCAGTATTTT.

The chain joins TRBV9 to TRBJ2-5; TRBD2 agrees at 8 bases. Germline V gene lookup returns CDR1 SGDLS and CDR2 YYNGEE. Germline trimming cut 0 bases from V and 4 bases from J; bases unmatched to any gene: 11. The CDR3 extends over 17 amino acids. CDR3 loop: CASSVVAAGASLETQYF. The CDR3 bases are TGTGCCAGCAGCGTAGTTGCAGCGGGGGCCTCCCTAGAGACCCAGTACTTC. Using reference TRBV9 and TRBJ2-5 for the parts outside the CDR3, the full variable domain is DSGVTQTPKHLITATGQRVTLRCSPRSGDLSVYWYQQSLDQGLQFLIQYYNGEERAKGNILERFSAQQFPDLHSELNLSSLELGDSALYFCASSVVAAGASLETQYFGPGTRLLVL.

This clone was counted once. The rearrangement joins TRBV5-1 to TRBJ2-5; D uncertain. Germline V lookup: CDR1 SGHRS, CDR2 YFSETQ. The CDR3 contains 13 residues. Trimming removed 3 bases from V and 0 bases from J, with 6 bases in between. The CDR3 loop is CASSSTNQETQYF. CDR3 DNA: TGCGCCAGCAGCTCTACCAACCAAGAGACCCAGTACTTC.

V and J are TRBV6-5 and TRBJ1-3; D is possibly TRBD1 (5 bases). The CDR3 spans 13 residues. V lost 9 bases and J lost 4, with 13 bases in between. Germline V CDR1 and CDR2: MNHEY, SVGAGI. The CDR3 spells CASYRLGGNTIYF. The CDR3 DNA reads TGTGCCAGTTACAGGCTCGGGGGAAACACCATATATTTT.

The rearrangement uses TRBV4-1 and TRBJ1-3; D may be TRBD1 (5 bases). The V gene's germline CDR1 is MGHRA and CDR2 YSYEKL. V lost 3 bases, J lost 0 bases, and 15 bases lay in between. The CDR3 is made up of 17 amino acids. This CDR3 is CASSHATGRFSGNTIYF. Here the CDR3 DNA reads TGCGCCAGCAGCCACGCTACAGGACGCTTCTCTGGAAACACCATATATTTT.

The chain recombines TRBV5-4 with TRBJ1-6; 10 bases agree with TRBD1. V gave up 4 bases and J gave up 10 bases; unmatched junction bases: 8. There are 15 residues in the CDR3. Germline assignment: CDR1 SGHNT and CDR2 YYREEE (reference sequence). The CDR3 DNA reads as TGTGCCAGCAGCCAAAGACAGGGGGCGGACTCACCCCTCCACTTT. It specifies CASSQRQGADSPLHF.

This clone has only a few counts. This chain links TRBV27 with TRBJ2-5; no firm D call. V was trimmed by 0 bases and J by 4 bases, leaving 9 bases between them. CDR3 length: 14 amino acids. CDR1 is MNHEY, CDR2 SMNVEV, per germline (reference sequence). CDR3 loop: CASSLSGYRETQYF. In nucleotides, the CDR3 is TGTGCCAGCAGTTTATCGGGGTACCGAGAGACCCAGTACTTC.

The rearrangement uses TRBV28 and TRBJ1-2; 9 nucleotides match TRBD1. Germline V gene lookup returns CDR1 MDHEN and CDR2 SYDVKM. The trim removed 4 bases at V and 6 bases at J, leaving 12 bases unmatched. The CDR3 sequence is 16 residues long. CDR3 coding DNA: TGTGCCAGCAGTTCCTCCGCCGGACAGGGGAGGGATGGCTACACCTTC. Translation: CASSSSAGQGRDGYTF.

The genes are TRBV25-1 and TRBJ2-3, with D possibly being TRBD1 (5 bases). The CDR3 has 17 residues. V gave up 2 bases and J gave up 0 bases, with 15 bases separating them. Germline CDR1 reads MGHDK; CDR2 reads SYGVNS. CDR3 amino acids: CASSEKWGRSSTDTQYF. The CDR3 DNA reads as TGTGCCAGCAGTGAAAAGTGGGGCAGATCTAGCACAGATACGCAGTATTTT.

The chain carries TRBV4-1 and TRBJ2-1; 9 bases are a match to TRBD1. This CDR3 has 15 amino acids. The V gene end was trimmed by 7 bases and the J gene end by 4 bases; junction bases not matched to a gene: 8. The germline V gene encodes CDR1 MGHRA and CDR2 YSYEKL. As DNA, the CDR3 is TGCGCCAGCACCCCGGGACAGGGCCCGTACAATGAGCAGTTCTTC. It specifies CASTPGQGPYNEQFF.

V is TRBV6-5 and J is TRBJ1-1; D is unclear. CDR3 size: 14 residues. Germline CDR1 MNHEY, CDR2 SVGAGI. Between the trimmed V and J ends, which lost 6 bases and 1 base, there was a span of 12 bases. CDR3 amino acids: CASSGRVGNTEAFF. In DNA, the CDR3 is TGTGCCAGCAGCGGACGGGTAGGGAACACTGAAGCTTTCTTT.

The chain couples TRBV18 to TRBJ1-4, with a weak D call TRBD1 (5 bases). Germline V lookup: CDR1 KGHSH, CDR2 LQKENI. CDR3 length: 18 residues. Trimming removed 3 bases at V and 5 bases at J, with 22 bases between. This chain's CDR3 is CASSPTTASGGTNEKLFF. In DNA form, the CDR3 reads TGTGCCAGCTCACCGACAACGGCTAGTGGGGGGACGAATGAAAAACTGTTTTTT. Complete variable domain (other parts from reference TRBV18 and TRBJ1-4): NAGVMQNPRHLVRRRGQEARLRCSPMKGHSHVYWYRQLPEEGLKFMVYLQKENIIDESGMPKERFSAEFPKEGPSILRIQQVVRGDSAAYFCASSPTTASGGTNEKLFFGSGTQLSVL.

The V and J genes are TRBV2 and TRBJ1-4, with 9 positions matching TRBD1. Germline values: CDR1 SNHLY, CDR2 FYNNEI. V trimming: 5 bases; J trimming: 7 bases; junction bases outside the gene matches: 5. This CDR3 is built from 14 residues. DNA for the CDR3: TGTGCCAGCAGTTTACAGGGGGCTTTTGAAAAACTGTTTTTT. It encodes CASSLQGAFEKLFF.

DNA of the CDR3: TGTGCCAGCAGTTACTCGGTCAGACCTAGCACAGATACGCAGTATTTT. This sequence encodes CASSYSVRPSTDTQYF. J is TRBJ2-3 and V is TRBV6-5, with D uncertain. Germline V gene lookup returns CDR1 MNHEY and CDR2 SVGAGI. The CDR3 is made up of 16 amino acids. Trimming removed 0 bases at V and 0 bases at J, with 10 bases between.